The sample holds one count of the clone carrying this T cell receptor (beta chain). Germline CDR1 and CDR2: SGHRS and YFSETQ. Trimming took off 1 base at V and 4 bases at J, with 14 bases between the two ends. This CDR3 contains 16 residues. Original analysis: Estimates of nucleated cell counts were drawn from the amplification of reference gene primers. The assay was immunoSEQ multiplex PCR, and TCRdb's table has in-frame clones only and misses some. V and J calls and clone size follow that table, whereas D and trimming were derived from the DNA. Here the sample spans 300,000 to 400,000 clones, 80% to 90% being singletons. The data were taken from a study of blood T cell repertoires in COVID-19. Study as a whole: Both acute and convalescent COVID-19 samples were obtained from the United States, Italy and Spain. PBMCs, B-cell-depleted T cells, or T cells were the source of the cDNA or gDNA that made up the material.

One Seattle source followed patients from active infection through their disease course. The source is a man aged 25 to 40 with COVID-19, enrolled during active disease. The sample was peripheral blood. The chain recombines TRBV5-1 with TRBJ2-2; tentative D call: TRBD1 (5 bases). In nucleotides, the CDR3 is TGCGCCAGCAGCTTGTTCCCAGGGTCGGGCACCGGGGAGCTGTTTTTT. It is translated as CASSLFPGSGTGELFF.